This T cell receptor (beta chain) stems from a study of blood T cell repertoires in COVID-19. As for the study in general: From the United States, Italy and Spain came samples of acute and convalescent COVID-19.

TCRdb's copy holds only in-frame clones and misses some; the assay was immunoSEQ multiplex PCR. The sample shows around 18,000 clones, roughly nine tenths of them seen only once. The CDR3 consists of 13 residues. Trimming at V came to 8 bases and at J to 8 bases, leaving 8 bases not matched to a gene. Only one count was recorded for this clone. The clonotype comes from a man aged 55 to 70 with active COVID-19. The chain carries TRBV12-3 or TRBV12-4 and TRBJ2-2, with 7 positions matching TRBD2. What was sequenced was peripheral blood. In nucleotides, the CDR3 is TGTGCCAGCGGGGCGGGAGCGATTGGGGAGCTGTTTTTT. This sequence encodes CASGAGAIGELFF.